The clone carrying this T cell receptor (beta chain) was seen a few times. Its target is unknown. Germline V lookup: CDR1 SGHRS, CDR2 YFSETQ. Trimming removed 2 bases at V and 5 bases at J, with 8 bases between. The CDR3 contains 12 residues. cDNA serving as the sequencing template came from extracted, reverse transcribed RNA. Clones were read by immunoSEQ multiplex PCR, and TCRdb kept only the in-frame ones, dropping some. This table holds around 100,000 clones, about 60% found once. The sample originates from a study of CD8+ T cells in alopecia areata. PBMCs, the starting material, were the source of sorted CD4+ and CD8+ T cells. Study-wide results and limits: Relative to mice, TCR sharing across patients was less clear, a difference possibly HLA-related. Elevated clonality characterized lesional scalp relative to normal scalp, particularly in alopecia totalis/universalis.

Sequenced: CD4+ T cells sorted from blood. This sequence joins TRBV5-1 and TRBJ2-7; no clear D. The clonotype originates from a human donor in good health. CDR3 amino acids: CASSFERNEQYF. The CDR3 region has the DNA TGCGCCAGCAGCTTTGAGAGGAACGAGCAGTACTTC.